This T cell receptor beta chain was obtained from a study of CD8+ T cells in alopecia areata. Study results and limitations: Researchers report lesional scalp, most notably alopecia totalis/universalis, outstripped normal scalp in clonality. Only a single nonresponder existed, so baseline CD8+ expansion links stay unclear. Many expanded lesional clones persisted in scalp and blood during tofacitinib.

As for treatment: oral pan-JAK inhibitor, 5-10 mg twice daily. The researchers isolated CD4+ and CD8+ T cells from PBMCs by sorting. It was cDNA, reverse transcribed from extracted RNA, that served as the sequencing template. The method was immunoSEQ multiplex PCR; TCRdb's version includes in-frame clones alone and lacks a portion of them. The sample has 150,000 to 200,000 clones; around three fifths are singletons. As to this clone: Its antigen is unknown.

The material was CD4+ T cells sorted from blood, obtained at week 24, from a patient treated with tofacitinib. This clonotype was sampled from a human donor with alopecia areata.

Written as DNA, the CDR3 is TGCGCCAGCAGCCTGGAACAGGGGGCGCGGGGCTACACCTTC. Amino acid sequence: CASSLEQGARGYTF. The chain joins TRBV5-1 to TRBJ1-2, with 9 bases identical to TRBD1. Germline V gene sequence: CDR1 SGHRS, CDR2 YFSETQ. V trimming: 4 bases; J trimming: 8 bases; junction bases outside the gene matches: 9. This CDR3 is built from 14 residues.